What follows are 28 T cell receptor beta chains derived from one specimen sequenced in a study of response to subunit inactivated influenza vaccine. TCRdb used MiXCR to reprocess the RT-PCR reads, holding one entry per CDR3 protein. The sample lists about 530,000 distinct CDR3 sequences, 10% to 15% occurring once. The sample was PBMCs from blood, taken about 40 days after vaccination. The receptors originated from a man aged 45-65 years who received an inactivated influenza vaccine.

This clonotype was found a few times. V gene TRBV5-1 combines with J gene TRBJ2-7; 9 bases match TRBD1. CDR3 length: 18 amino acids. Unmatched junction bases numbered 11, after V lost 1 base and J lost 0 bases. CDR1 and CDR2 from the germline V gene are SGHRS and YFSETQ. CDR3 sequence (DNA): TGCGCCAGCAGCTTGTACCCGGCTCCGGGACAGGGCTCCTACGAGCAGTACTTC. Translation: CASSLYPAPGQGSYEQYF.

This clonotype has just a few counts. CDR3 region: CSASGDKVHPSGNTIYF. For the CDR3, the DNA is TGCAGTGCTAGCGGGGACAAAGTTCATCCCTCTGGAAACACCATATATTTT. The V and J genes are TRBV20-1 and TRBJ1-3, with D perhaps matching TRBD1 (6 bases). The V gene lost 3 bases and the J gene lost 0 bases, with 18 bases spanning the gap. This CDR3 has 17 residues. The germline V gene has CDR1 DFQATT and CDR2 SNEGSKA (reference sequence).

In its sample, this clonotype was seen a few times. The CDR3 DNA reads as TGTGCCAGCAGTTTAGACTCAGACAGGGGGCGCACCGGGGAGCTGTTTTTT. As protein: CASSLDSDRGRTGELFF. This chain joins TRBV27 and TRBJ2-2, with TRBD1 matching over 10 bases. CDR1 is MNHEY and CDR2 is SMNVEV in the germline V gene (reference sequence). CDR3 length equals 17 residues. Losses at the gene ends were 2 bases for V and 4 bases for J; bases not matched to a gene: 7.

Written as DNA, the CDR3 is TGTGCCAGCAGCCCTGCTCGGGGCTATGGCTACACCTTC. This sequence encodes CASSPARGYGYTF. The chain carries TRBV12-3 or TRBV12-4 and TRBJ1-2; no reliable D call. The CDR3 extends over 13 amino acids. Deletions cut 6 bases from V and 4 bases from J, with 12 bases between.

V usage is TRBV7-2 and J usage is TRBJ2-1; 7 nucleotides match TRBD2. CDR3 length: 15 residues. Germline assignment: CDR1 SGHTA and CDR2 FQGNSA. The J segment lost 8 bases and the V segment lost 2 bases, leaving 9 bases of the junction unmatched. The CDR3 reads CASSLSATSSYEQFF. Here the CDR3 DNA reads TGTGCCAGCAGCTTATCAGCGACTAGCTCTTATGAGCAGTTCTTC.

The sample holds a few counts of this clonotype. The rearrangement uses TRBV7-2 and TRBJ2-1, with 12 bases lining up with TRBD2. The CDR3 is 15 amino acids. Germline-derived CDR1 and CDR2 are SGHTA and FQGNSA. With 1 base clipped from V and 9 bases from J, the junction kept 4 bases outside the gene matches. The CDR3 region has the DNA TGTGCCAGCAGCTTAGTACTAGCGGGGGGAGGTGAGCAGTTCTTC. Translating it yields CASSLVLAGGGEQFF.

Regarding this clonotype: A much more abundant neighbour one base away suggests this may be a read error. The chain employs TRBV6-5 and TRBJ2-3, with D possibly TRBD2 on 5 matching bases. V was clipped by 0 bases and J by 5 bases, with 21 bases between them. Germline V lookup: CDR1 MNHEY, CDR2 SVGAGI. There are 18 residues in the CDR3. CDR3 sequence: CASSYSSGGGWAVDTQYF. The CDR3 nucleotides read TGTGCCAGCAGTTACTCGAGCGGCGGCGGGTGGGCGGTAGATACGCAGTATTTT.

Only a few counts were recorded for this clonotype. The chain has TRBV18 and TRBJ1-5; D perhaps matches TRBD1 (5 bases). Germline-derived CDR1 and CDR2 are KGHSH and LQKENI. This CDR3 spans 17 amino acids. Between the trimmed V and J ends, which lost 4 bases and 3 bases, there was a span of 19 bases. This CDR3 reads CASSQRLGGANNQPQHF. CDR3 nucleotide sequence: TGTGCCAGCTCACAAAGGCTCGGAGGGGCAAACAATCAGCCCCAGCATTTT.

CDR3 in amino acids: CASSFGLSFEYEQYF. The CDR3 DNA is TGTGCCAGCAGCTTCGGACTCTCTTTTGAGTACGAGCAGTACTTC. V and J are TRBV7-8 and TRBJ2-7; TRBD2 is a possible D gene (5 bases). Trimming took off 3 bases at V and 4 bases at J, with 16 bases between the two ends. The CDR3 runs to 15 residues. Germline CDR1 and CDR2: SGHVS and FQNEAQ. The variable domain in full, with the rest retrieved from reference TRBV7-8 and TRBJ2-7, is GAGVSQSPRYKVAKRGQDVALRCDPISGHVSLFWYQQALGQGPEFLTYFQNEAQLDKSGLPSDRFFAERPEGSVSTLKIQRTQQEDSAVYLCASSFGLSFEYEQYFGPGTRLTVT.

This rearrangement joins TRBV6-2 or TRBV6-3 to TRBJ1-3; a weak D match, TRBD1 (5 bases). V shed 5 bases and J shed 3 bases, with 17 bases lying between them. This CDR3 has 16 residues. The germline V gene has CDR1 MNHEY and CDR2 SVGEGT. The CDR3 loop is CASSTWDRTDGNTIYF. The CDR3 nucleotides read TGTGCCAGCAGTACGTGGGACCGTACGGATGGAAACACCATATATTTT.

This clonotype was seen ten or more times. This chain joins TRBV15 and TRBJ2-7; a weak D match, TRBD2 (5 bases). Between the trimmed V and J ends, which lost 0 bases and 4 bases, there was a span of 13 bases. This CDR3 comprises 15 residues. In germline, CDR1 is LNHNV, CDR2 YYDKDF (reference sequence). CDR3 DNA sequence: TGTGCCACCAGCAGAGAAGGGCACCCGGGATACGAGCAGTACTTC. Amino acid sequence: CATSREGHPGYEQYF.

The sample holds a few counts of this clonotype. J is TRBJ2-2 and V is TRBV3-1, with D uncertain. V lost 5 bases to trimming and J lost 7 bases, with 8 bases between them. Germline CDR1 reads LGHDT; CDR2 reads YNNKEL (reference sequence). The CDR3 has 12 residues. The CDR3 loop reads CASSTIIGELFF. CDR3 nucleotide sequence: TGTGCCAGCAGCACCATCATCGGGGAGCTGTTTTTT. Based on the CDR3 plus reference TRBV3-1 and TRBJ2-2, the full variable domain is DTAVSQTPKYLVTQMGNDKSIKCEQNLGHDTMYWYKQDSKKFLKIMFSYNNKELIINETVPNRFSPKSPDKAHLNLHINSLELGDSAVYFCASSTIIGELFFGEGSRLTVL.

This clonotype was detected many times. The rearrangement uses TRBV6-2 or TRBV6-3 and TRBJ2-7, with a possible D match to TRBD2 (5 bases). The CDR3 extends over 12 amino acids. The germline V and J ends were trimmed by 2 bases and 5 bases, with 7 bases remaining between them. Germline loops: CDR1 MNHEY, CDR2 SVGEGT. Written as DNA, the CDR3 is TGTGCCAGCAGTTACGGACTCAACGAGCAGTACTTC. It yields the protein CASSYGLNEQYF.

The J gene is TRBJ2-7, the V gene TRBV10-3, with 9 bases matching TRBD2. Germline V gene data show CDR1 as ENHRY and CDR2 as SYGVKD. The CDR3 has 15 residues. J was trimmed by 0 bases and V by 3 bases; bases with no gene match: 3. CDR3 amino acids: CAISDLTSGSYEQYF. CDR3 nucleotides: TGTGCCATCAGTGATTTGACTAGCGGCTCCTACGAGCAGTACTTC.

This clonotype was recorded many times. V usage is TRBV7-6 and J usage is TRBJ1-6, with D possibly matching TRBD1 (5 bases). V lost 3 bases, J lost 9 bases, and 9 bases lay in between. The CDR3 sequence is 13 residues long. CDR1 is SGHVS, CDR2 FNYEAQ, per germline. CDR3 sequence (DNA): TGTGCCAGCAGCTTGACAGAAAGTTCACCCCTCCACTTT. Protein product: CASSLTESSPLHF.

This clonotype was seen only a few times. This sequence joins TRBV7-2 and TRBJ2-3, with 11 bases identical to TRBD2. Looked up from germline, CDR1 is SGHTA and CDR2 is FQGNSA. J gave up 0 bases and V 4 bases, and 3 bases lay outside the gene matches. The CDR3 extends over 16 amino acids. As DNA, the CDR3 is TGTGCCAGCAGCTGGCTAGCGGGGGGTAGCACAGATACGCAGTATTTT. This translates into CASSWLAGGSTDTQYF.

Only a few counts were recorded for this clonotype. V and J are TRBV11-2 and TRBJ2-3; 8 nucleotides agree with TRBD2. The J segment lost 3 bases and the V segment lost 10 bases, leaving 15 bases of the junction unmatched. The CDR3 has 16 amino acids. Germline V gene lookup returns CDR1 SGHAT and CDR2 FQNNGV. Here the CDR3 DNA reads TGTGCCATCCGTGGGGAGACGGGGGGGCCGACAGATACGCAGTATTTT. Amino acid sequence: CAIRGETGGPTDTQYF.

This sequence joins TRBV20-1 and TRBJ2-1, with 9 bases matching TRBD2. V dropped 6 bases and J dropped 6; count of bases not matched to a gene: 12. This CDR3 is 15 amino acids long. In germline, CDR1 is DFQATT, CDR2 SNEGSKA (reference sequence). CDR3 bases: TGCAGTGCCGCCGGGACGCCTAGCGGGATCAATGAGCAGTTCTTC. Translating it yields CSAAGTPSGINEQFF.

There are a few counts of this clonotype. The genes are TRBV5-1 and TRBJ1-1; D remains unclear. The CDR3 is made up of 13 amino acids. V was cut by 3 bases and J by 6 bases, with 12 bases left in between. Per germline, CDR1 SGHRS and CDR2 YFSETQ. CDR3 DNA: TGCGCCAGCAGCTCTATACGGACGGCTGAAGCTTTCTTT. This sequence encodes CASSSIRTAEAFF.

This clonotype was seen a handful of times. The chain links TRBV11-2 to TRBJ1-3; possible D gene TRBD1, 6 bases. The CDR3 loop spans 16 amino acids. Trimming removed 4 bases from V and 3 bases from J, with 16 bases in between. CDR1 and CDR2 from the germline V gene are SGHAT and FQNNGV. CDR3 sequence reads: CASSSTQGKGGNTIYF. The CDR3 nucleotides read TGTGCCAGCAGCTCTACACAGGGCAAGGGTGGAAACACCATATATTTT.

The CDR3 nucleotides are TGTGCCAGCAGCTTGGCCCTATCCGAGACCCAGTACTTC. It translates to CASSLALSETQYF. The genes are TRBV11-2 and TRBJ2-5; no definite D call. Germline assignment: CDR1 SGHAT and CDR2 FQNNGV. The CDR3 consists of 13 residues. V lost 3 bases, J lost 5 bases, and 10 bases lay in between.

On this clonotype: A much larger clone is a single base away; this may be a read error. The rearrangement joins TRBV20-1 to TRBJ2-3, with D possibly being TRBD1 or TRBD2 (5 bases each). The CDR3 runs 15 residues. Trimming left V 6 bases short and J 2 bases short, with 18 bases between. Germline CDR1 reads DFQATT; CDR2 reads SNEGSKA (reference sequence). The CDR3: CSAEKGSSNTDTQYF. For the CDR3, the DNA is TGCAGTGCCGAAAAGGGGTCTAGCAACACAGATACGCAGTATTTT.

This clonotype was picked up a small number of times. The chain uses TRBV27 and TRBJ2-1, with a possible D match to TRBD2 (5 bases). Germline V gives CDR1 MNHEY, CDR2 SMNVEV (reference sequence). The germline V and J ends were trimmed by 6 bases and 1 base, with 13 bases remaining between them. The CDR3 spans 15 residues. CDR3 coding DNA: TGTGCCAGCAGACACGGAGCGGCGTCCTACAATGAGCAGTTCTTC. This gives the protein CASRHGAASYNEQFF.

The chain joins TRBV15 to TRBJ2-2, with D maybe TRBD1 (5 bases). Between the trimmed V and J ends, which lost 3 bases and 3 bases, there was a span of 8 bases. The CDR3 runs to 14 residues. Per the germline V gene, CDR1 is LNHNV and CDR2 is YYDKDF (reference sequence). CDR3 sequence (DNA): TGTGCCACCAGCAGCGACAGAGACACCGGGGAGCTGTTTTTT. It translates to CATSSDRDTGELFF.

The chain uses TRBV15 and TRBJ2-3; 9 nucleotides match TRBD1. Germline V gene data show CDR1 as LNHNV and CDR2 as YYDKDF (reference sequence). The CDR3 is made up of 16 amino acids. J was trimmed by 6 bases and V by 0 bases; bases with no gene match: 7. The CDR3 sequence is CATSRDPGQGRDTQYF. DNA of the CDR3: TGTGCCACCAGCAGAGATCCCGGACAGGGGAGGGATACGCAGTATTTT.

This clonotype has ten or more counts. The CDR3 reads CATEDRGRNTIYF. The CDR3 DNA reads TGTGCCACCGAAGACAGGGGCCGAAACACCATATATTTT. The chain joins TRBV12-3 or TRBV12-4 to TRBJ1-3, with 8 bases matching TRBD1. V gave up 10 bases and J gave up 5 bases; unmatched junction bases: 7. The CDR3 is made up of 13 amino acids.

This clonotype was observed a handful of times. The genes are TRBV24-1 and TRBJ2-1; TRBD1 agrees at 9 bases. The CDR3 length is 17 residues. Germline loops: CDR1 KGHDR, CDR2 SFDVKD. J lost 5 bases, V lost 4 bases, and 11 bases had no gene match. Here the CDR3 reads CATSDVPGQGGDNEQFF. The CDR3 DNA is TGTGCCACCAGTGACGTCCCGGGACAGGGTGGGGACAATGAGCAGTTCTTC.

The sample holds many counts of this clonotype. The gene calls are TRBV29-1 and TRBJ2-7; D call uncertain. This CDR3 region has 12 residues. The V and J ends lost 5 bases and 1 base respectively, with 9 bases between them. Germline CDR1 reads SQVTM; CDR2 reads ANQGSEA. CDR3 loop: CSVTSISYEQYF. The DNA of the CDR3 is TGCAGCGTTACTTCTATTTCCTACGAGCAGTACTTC.